This T cell receptor beta chain was sequenced during a study of blood T cell repertoires in COVID-19. Study at large: Donors in the United States, Italy and Spain gave samples during acute or convalescent COVID-19. In each case, the material was cDNA or gDNA derived from T cells, B-cell-depleted T cells, or PBMCs.

The length of the CDR3 is 16 residues. V trimming: 4 bases; J trimming: 5 bases; junction bases outside the gene matches: 8. Germline CDR1 is MNHEY and CDR2 is SMNVEV (reference sequence). Original handling: It was from reference gene primer amplification that nucleated cell counts were estimated. Sequencing was performed with immunoSEQ multiplex PCR; in TCRdb, only in-frame clones are kept and a portion is missing. For V, J and clone size, that table is used; D and trimming come from the DNA. The sample includes around 140,000 clones, 75% to 90% of them seen just once. Sequenced input: peripheral blood. This sequence was found in a man aged 60 to 75 with active or convalescent COVID-19. The gene calls are TRBV27 and TRBJ1-4; 9 bases fit TRBD1. The chain's CDR3 is CASSSFSGTGNEKLFF. The CDR3 DNA reads TGTGCCAGCAGTTCCTTCTCCGGGACAGGGAATGAAAAACTGTTTTTT.